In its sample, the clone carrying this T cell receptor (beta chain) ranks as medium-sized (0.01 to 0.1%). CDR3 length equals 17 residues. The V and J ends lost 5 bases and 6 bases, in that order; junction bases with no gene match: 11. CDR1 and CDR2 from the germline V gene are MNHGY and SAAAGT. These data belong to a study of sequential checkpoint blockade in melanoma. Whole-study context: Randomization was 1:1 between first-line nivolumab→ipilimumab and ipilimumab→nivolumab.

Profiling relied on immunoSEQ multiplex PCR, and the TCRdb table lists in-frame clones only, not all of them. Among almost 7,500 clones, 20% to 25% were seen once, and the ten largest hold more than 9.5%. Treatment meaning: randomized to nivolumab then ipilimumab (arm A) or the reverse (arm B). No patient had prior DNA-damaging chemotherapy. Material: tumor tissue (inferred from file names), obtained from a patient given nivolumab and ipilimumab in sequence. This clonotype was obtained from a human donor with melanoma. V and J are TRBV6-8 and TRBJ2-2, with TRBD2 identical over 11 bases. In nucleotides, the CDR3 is TGTGCCAGCAGTCCGCATAGCGGGAGGGATATGGCCGGGGAGCTGTTTTTT. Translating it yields CASSPHSGRDMAGELFF.